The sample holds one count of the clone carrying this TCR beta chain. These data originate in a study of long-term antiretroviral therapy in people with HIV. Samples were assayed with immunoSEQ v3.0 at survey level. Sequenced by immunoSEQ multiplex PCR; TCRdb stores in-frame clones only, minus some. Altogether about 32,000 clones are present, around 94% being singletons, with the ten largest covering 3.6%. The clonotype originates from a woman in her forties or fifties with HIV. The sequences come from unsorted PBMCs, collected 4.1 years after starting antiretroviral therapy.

The CDR3 protein is CASSLRTSGGNEQFF. In nucleotides, the CDR3 is TGTGCCAGCAGCCTTCGGACTAGCGGGGGGAATGAGCAGTTCTTC. The chain is built from TRBV6-5 and TRBJ2-1; 14 positions match TRBD2. After removal of 6 bases from V and 7 bases from J, the junction contained 5 bases not matched to a gene. Looked up from germline, CDR1 is MNHEY and CDR2 is SVGAGI. CDR3 length: 15 residues.